What follows describes a single T cell receptor beta chain. Its antigen is currently unknown. Other nucleotide sequences in the sample specify the same CDR3. This entry belongs to a study of PD-1 blockade in classical Hodgkin lymphoma. Study context: Patients in the cohort were put on intravenous nivolumab, 3 mg/kg every 2 weeks. Overall study findings and caveats: A reduction in baseline TCR diversity was reportedly seen in newly diagnosed patients relative to healthy donors.

As for time point: cycle 4 day 1 (C4D1), after 5 to 7 weeks of nivolumab. Each of the patients experienced relapse following autologous stem cell transplantation, and their brentuximab vedotin exposure differed. Some clones are missing from TCRdb's copy, which holds only in-frame ones; the method was immunoSEQ multiplex PCR. The sample holds over 25,000 clones, over 60% seen once. The CDR3 is made up of 15 amino acids. V lost 1 base and J 4 bases, leaving 14 bases between the germline ends. Germline V CDR1 and CDR2: SGHNT, YYREEE (reference sequence). This sequence joins TRBV5-4 and TRBJ2-5; no clear D. Here the sequenced sample was peripheral blood mononuclear cells (PBMCs), taken before the fourth cycle of nivolumab. The receptor was derived from a human donor with classical Hodgkin lymphoma. The CDR3 sequence: CASSLSSGLGETQYF. For the CDR3, the DNA is TGTGCCAGCAGCTTGTCATCAGGTTTAGGAGAGACCCAGTACTTC.